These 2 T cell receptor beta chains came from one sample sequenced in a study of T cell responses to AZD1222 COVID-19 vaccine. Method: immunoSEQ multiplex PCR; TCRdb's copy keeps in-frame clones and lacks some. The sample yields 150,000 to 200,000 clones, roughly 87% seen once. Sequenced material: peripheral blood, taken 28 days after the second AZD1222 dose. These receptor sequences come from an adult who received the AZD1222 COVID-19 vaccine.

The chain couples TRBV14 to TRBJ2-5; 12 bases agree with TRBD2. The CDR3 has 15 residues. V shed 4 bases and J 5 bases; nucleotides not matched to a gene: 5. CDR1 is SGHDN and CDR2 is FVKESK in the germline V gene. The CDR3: CASSLLAGGGETQYF. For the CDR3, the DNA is TGTGCCAGCAGCCTACTAGCGGGGGGCGGGGAGACCCAGTACTTC. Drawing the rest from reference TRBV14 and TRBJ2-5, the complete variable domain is EAGVTQFPSHSVIEKGQTVTLRCDPISGHDNLYWYRRVMGKEIKFLLHFVKESKQDESGMPNNRFLAERTGGTYSTLKVQPAELEDSGVYFCASSLLAGGGETQYFGPGTRLLVL.

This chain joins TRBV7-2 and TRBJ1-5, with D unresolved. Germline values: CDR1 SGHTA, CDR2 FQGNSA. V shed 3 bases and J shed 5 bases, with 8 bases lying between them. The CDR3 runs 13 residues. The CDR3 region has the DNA TGTGCCAGCAGCTTGAGAGGGCATCAGCCCCAGCATTTT. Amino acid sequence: CASSLRGHQPQHF.